Listed here are 10 T cell receptor beta chains from one sample, sequenced in a study of persistence of HIV-infected CD4 T cells. Overlapping HIV-1 Gag 15-mer peptides at 0.95 to 1 ug per peptide per mL were used. CD40L/CD69 double-negative CD45RO-high memory CD4+ T cells were collected. This was the immunoSEQ version 4 assay in survey mode. Profiled with immunoSEQ multiplex PCR; TCRdb holds only in-frame clones, not every one. The sample lists 30,000 to 35,000 clones, 82% occurring once. Their specific antigens are unknown. This specimen consisted of CD4+ T cells sorted from PBMCs after approximately 19-hour stimulation, obtained from a patient who received antiretroviral therapy. The receptor source for this set is an adult woman with HIV who was CMV-seropositive.

The chain joins TRBV28 to TRBJ1-4, with D maybe TRBD1 (5 bases). The CDR3 extends over 15 amino acids. CDR1 is MDHEN, CDR2 SYDVKM, per germline. Trimming cost V 7 bases and J 1 base, with 13 bases left between them. The CDR3 DNA follows: TGTGCCAGCACCGGGACCCTGGGAACTAATGAAAAACTGTTTTTT. Translation gives CASTGTLGTNEKLFF.

The chain couples TRBV5-1 to TRBJ2-1, with 7 bases lining up with TRBD2. Per germline, CDR1 SGHRS and CDR2 YFSETQ. Trimming took 0 bases from V and 5 from J; bases not matched to a gene: 5. The CDR3 has 15 amino acids. The CDR3 spells CASSLVQRGHNEQFF. The CDR3 DNA reads TGCGCCAGCAGCTTGGTGCAGCGGGGTCACAATGAGCAGTTCTTC.

This clone was counted between two and nine times. V gene TRBV2 combines with J gene TRBJ2-1, with 9 bases lining up with TRBD1. There are 19 residues in the CDR3. The junction had 18 bases not matched to a gene; V was cut back by 1 base and J by 8 bases. Germline V gene data show CDR1 as SNHLY and CDR2 as FYNNEI. The chain's CDR3 is CASSEGADRWTGVVDEQFF. CDR3 nucleotides: TGTGCCAGCAGTGAAGGGGCGGATCGGTGGACAGGGGTTGTGGATGAGCAGTTCTTC.

The chain has TRBV9 and TRBJ2-2; 13 nucleotides line up with TRBD2. The germline CDR1 and CDR2 sequences are SGDLS and YYNGEE. This CDR3 is built from 15 residues. V was pared by 4 bases and J by 8 bases, with 5 bases of the junction left unmatched. The CDR3 coding sequence is TGTGCCAGCAGCTCCCGGACTAGCGGGAGAGGGGAGCTGTTTTTT. Translated, it gives CASSSRTSGRGELFF. Using reference TRBV9 and TRBJ2-2 for the parts outside the CDR3, the full variable domain is DSGVTQTPKHLITATGQRVTLRCSPRSGDLSVYWYQQSLDQGLQFLIQYYNGEERAKGNILERFSAQQFPDLHSELNLSSLELGDSALYFCASSSRTSGRGELFFGEGSRLTVL.

The chain employs TRBV5-1 and TRBJ2-5; D uncertain. Trimming took 4 bases from V and 2 from J, leaving 12 bases between them. This CDR3 has 14 residues. From germline, CDR1 is SGHRS and CDR2 YFSETQ. In nucleotides, the CDR3 is TGCGCCAGCAGCGCCCGCTCCCATCAAGAGACCCAGTACTTC. It yields the protein CASSARSHQETQYF.

The chain recombines TRBV10-3 with TRBJ1-1; 7 bases are shared with TRBD1. CDR1 is ENHRY and CDR2 is SYGVKD in the germline V gene. The CDR3 consists of 16 residues. With 6 bases clipped from V and 0 bases from J, the junction kept 10 bases outside the gene matches. In nucleotides, the CDR3 is TGTGCCATCAGAGCCGGACAGGCCCGTATGAACACTGAAGCTTTCTTT. Protein product: CAIRAGQARMNTEAFF.

This clone was observed a single time. The chain is built from TRBV5-8 and TRBJ1-2, with D possibly being TRBD1 (6 bases). Looked up from germline, CDR1 is SGHTS and CDR2 is YDEGEE. Trimming removed 4 bases from V and 2 bases from J, with 15 bases in between. The CDR3 has 15 residues. The CDR3 loop reads CASSKRGTPNYGYTF. CDR3 DNA sequence: TGTGCCAGCAGCAAGAGAGGGACACCGAACTATGGCTACACCTTC.

In this sample, this clone turned up once. The CDR3, as DNA: TGTGCCAGCAATTTAGCGGGGGTCCCCTACGAGCAGTACTTC. Protein product: CASNLAGVPYEQYF. The chain employs TRBV2 and TRBJ2-7; 9 nucleotides agree with TRBD2. The germline gives CDR1 SNHLY, CDR2 FYNNEI. V was clipped by 7 bases and J by 2 bases; unmatched bases: 6. The CDR3 has 14 residues.

The rearrangement links TRBV27 to TRBJ2-7, with 13 bases that match TRBD2. Looked up from germline, CDR1 is MNHEY and CDR2 is SMNVEV (reference sequence). The CDR3 sequence is 15 residues long. J lost 3 bases, V lost 5 bases, and 4 bases had no gene match. CDR3 residues: CASSPRTSGGYEQYF. DNA of the CDR3: TGTGCCAGCAGTCCCCGGACTAGCGGGGGCTACGAGCAGTACTTC.

The genes are TRBV5-1 and TRBJ2-5; 7 bases agree with TRBD1. The ends lost 2 bases at V and 4 bases at J; junction bases unmatched: 2. Per the germline V gene, CDR1 is SGHRS and CDR2 is YFSETQ. CDR3 size: 13 residues. The CDR3 sequence: CASSLQGRETQYF. The CDR3 DNA sequence: TGCGCCAGCAGCTTACAGGGGAGAGAGACCCAGTACTTC.